The TCR beta chain under discussion was sequenced for a study of cytomegalovirus exposure and HLA in healthy donors. Findings and limits, study-wide: In vitro testing confirmed a few CMV-associated chains as specific for CMV antigens.

A multiplex PCR was run with 60 Vbeta primers and 13 Jbeta primers. Sequenced by immunoSEQ multiplex PCR; TCRdb stores in-frame clones only, minus some. The sample has about 76,000 clones, approximately 80% seen once. Regarding this clone: Antigen unknown.

J was trimmed by 6 bases and V by 8 bases; bases with no gene match: 8. This CDR3 is 14 amino acids long. Per germline, CDR1 LNHDA and CDR2 SQIVND (reference sequence). The TCR comes from a woman in her twenties or thirties in good health and CMV-seronegative. The chain links TRBV19 to TRBJ1-5; 9 positions match TRBD1. The sequencing input was PBMCs. The CDR3 loop reads CASRQGEIGQPQHF. DNA of the CDR3: TGTGCCAGTCGACAGGGGGAAATCGGTCAGCCCCAGCATTTT.